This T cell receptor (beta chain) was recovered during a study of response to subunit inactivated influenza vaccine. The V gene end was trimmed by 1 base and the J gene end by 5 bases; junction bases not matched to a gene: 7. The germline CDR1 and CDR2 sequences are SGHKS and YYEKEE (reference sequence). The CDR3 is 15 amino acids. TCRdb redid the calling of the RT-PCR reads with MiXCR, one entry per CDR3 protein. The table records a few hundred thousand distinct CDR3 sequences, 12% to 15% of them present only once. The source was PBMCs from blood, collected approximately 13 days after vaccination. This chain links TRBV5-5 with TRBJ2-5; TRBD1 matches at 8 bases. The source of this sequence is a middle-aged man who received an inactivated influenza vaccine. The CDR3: CASSLSGGILETQYF. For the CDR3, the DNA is TGTGCCAGCAGCTTGTCAGGGGGCATCTTGGAGACCCAGTACTTC.